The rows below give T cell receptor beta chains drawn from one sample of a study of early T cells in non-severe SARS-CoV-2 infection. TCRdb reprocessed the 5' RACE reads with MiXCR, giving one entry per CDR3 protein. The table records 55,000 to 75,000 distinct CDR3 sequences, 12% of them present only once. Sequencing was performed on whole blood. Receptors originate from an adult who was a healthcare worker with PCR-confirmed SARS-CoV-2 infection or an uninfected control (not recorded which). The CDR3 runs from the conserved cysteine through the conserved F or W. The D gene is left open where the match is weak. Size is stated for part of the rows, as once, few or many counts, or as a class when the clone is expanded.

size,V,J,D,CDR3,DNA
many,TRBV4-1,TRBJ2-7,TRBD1,CARRPGQSYEQYF,TGCGCCAGACGCCCGGGACAGAGCTACGAGCAGTACTTC
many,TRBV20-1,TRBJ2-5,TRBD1,CSATSGTGGPGTQYF,TGCAGTGCGACCTCCGGGACAGGGGGGCCCGGGACCCAGTACTTC
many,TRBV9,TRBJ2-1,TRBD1,CASSTRTGNNEQFF,TGTGCCAGCAGCACCCGGACAGGGAACAATGAGCAGTTCTTC
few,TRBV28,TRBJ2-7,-,CASMRGTREQYF,TGTGCCAGCATGAGGGGAACTAGGGAGCAGTACTTC
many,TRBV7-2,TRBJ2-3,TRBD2,CASSLELAGTDTQYF,TGTGCCAGCAGCTTAGAGCTAGCGGGCACAGATACGCAGTATTTT
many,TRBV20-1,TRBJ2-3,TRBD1,CSARKVTGVTDTQYF,TGCAGTGCTAGGAAAGTGACAGGGGTCACAGATACGCAGTATTTT
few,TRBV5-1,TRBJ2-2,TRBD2,CASSLAGLGDGELFF,TGCGCCAGCAGCCTAGCGGGACTCGGTGACGGGGAGCTGTTTTTT
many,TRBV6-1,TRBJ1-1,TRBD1,CASSEGTGGNTEAFF,TGTGCCAGCAGTGAAGGGACAGGGGGGAACACTGAAGCTTTCTTT
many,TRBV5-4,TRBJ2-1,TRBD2,CASRPSGDNEQFF,TGTGCCAGCCGGCCTAGCGGTGATAATGAGCAGTTCTTC
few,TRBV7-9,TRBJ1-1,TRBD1,CASSLLQGPLVGEAFF,TGTGCCAGCAGCTTATTACAGGGGCCTCTTGTTGGTGAAGCTTTCTTT
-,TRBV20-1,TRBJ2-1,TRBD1,CSAADRGEYNEQFF,TGCAGTGCTGCGGACAGGGGGGAATACAATGAGCAGTTCTTC
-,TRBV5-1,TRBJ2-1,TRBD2,CAGSLEAGRAGNEQFF,TGCGCCGGCAGTTTGGAAGCCGGGAGGGCCGGCAATGAGCAGTTCTTC
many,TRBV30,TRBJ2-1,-,CAWRTPISSYNEQFF,TGTGCCTGGAGAACTCCGATAAGCTCCTACAATGAGCAGTTCTTC
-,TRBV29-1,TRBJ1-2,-,CSVEDRVYGYTF,TGCAGCGTTGAAGACAGGGTTTACGGCTACACCTTC
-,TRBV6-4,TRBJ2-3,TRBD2,CASSATSGSGSDTLYF,TGTGCCAGCAGTGCGACTAGCGGGAGTGGGTCAGATACGCTGTATTTT
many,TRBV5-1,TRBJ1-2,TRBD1,CASSFGTGGTYGYTF,TGCGCCAGCAGCTTCGGCACAGGGGGAACCTATGGCTACACCTTC
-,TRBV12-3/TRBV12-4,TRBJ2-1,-,CASSLTLQRNEQFF,TGTGCCAGCAGTTTAACACTACAGAGGAATGAGCAGTTCTTC
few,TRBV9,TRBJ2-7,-,CASSSGQNLYEQYF,TGTGCCAGCAGCTCCGGACAGAACCTCTACGAGCAGTACTTC
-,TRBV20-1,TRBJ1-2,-,CSASGTDYGYTF,TGCAGTGCTAGCGGGACGGACTATGGCTACACCTTC
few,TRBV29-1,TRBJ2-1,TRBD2,CSVEYGLAVNNEQFF,TGCAGCGTTGAATATGGACTAGCGGTTAACAATGAGCAGTTCTTC
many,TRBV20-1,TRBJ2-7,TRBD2,CSARSILAGGGSYEQYF,TGCAGTGCGCGCTCCATACTAGCGGGAGGTGGTTCCTACGAGCAGTACTTC
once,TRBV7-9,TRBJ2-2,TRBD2,CASSPAGAANTGELFF,TGTGCCAGCAGCCCAGCGGGAGCGGCGAACACCGGGGAGCTGTTTTTT
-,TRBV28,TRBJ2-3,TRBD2,CASSSLLAGFTDTQYF,TGTGCCAGCAGTTCGTTACTAGCGGGGTTCACAGATACGCAGTATTTT